The clone carrying this T cell receptor beta chain was detected many times. It was RNA transcripts that yielded the amplified TCR beta CDR3 regions. Primed by the HTBI set, a first-round RT-PCR was run on the TCR CDR3. TCRdb fed the multiplex PCR reads into MiXCR, producing one record per CDR3 protein. The table lists about 640,000 distinct CDR3 sequences, roughly 20% of them singletons. The sample is drawn from a study of T cells in Graves' hyperthyroidism and ophthalmopathy. Exclusion criteria comprised uncontrolled infection, other autoimmune disease, pregnancy or lactation. Diagnostic decisions used clinical symptoms, serum thyroxine and TRAb, thyroid ultrasound and orbital computed tomography. The V gene's germline CDR1 is SGHAT and CDR2 FQNNGV. The CDR3 extends over 15 amino acids. V lost 4 bases, J lost 5 bases, and 10 bases stayed unmatched.

The TCR originated in a man aged 30-40 years with Graves' ophthalmopathy. Material: blood. The chain carries TRBV11-2 and TRBJ1-2, with 7 bases that match TRBD1. CDR3 bases: TGTGCCAGCAGCTCCTGGTCCGGGACAGATTATGGCTACACCTTC. Translated, it gives CASSSWSGTDYGYTF.